This T cell receptor (beta chain) was obtained from a study of brain T cells in children with intractable seizures. Time point described: blood from clinic visit 5 months post-surgery; TSC patient then seizure free. CDR3 length equals 16 residues. V was trimmed by 2 bases and J by 4 bases, leaving 16 bases between them. The V gene's germline CDR1 is MNHEY and CDR2 SVGAGI. TCRdb's table, derived via immunoSEQ multiplex PCR, lists solely in-frame clones and lacks some. The repertoire has 300,000 to 400,000 clones, more than 85% of them found once; the top ten carry under 7%. The sequencing here drew on peripheral blood, taken roughly 5 months after surgery. The chain joins TRBV6-5 to TRBJ2-3, with D unclear. The receptor was derived from a boy in the first two years of life with tuberous sclerosis and intractable seizures. CDR3 sequence: CASSYGRISKPDTQYF. CDR3 coding DNA: TGTGCCAGCAGTTACGGGCGGATCAGTAAACCAGATACGCAGTATTTT.